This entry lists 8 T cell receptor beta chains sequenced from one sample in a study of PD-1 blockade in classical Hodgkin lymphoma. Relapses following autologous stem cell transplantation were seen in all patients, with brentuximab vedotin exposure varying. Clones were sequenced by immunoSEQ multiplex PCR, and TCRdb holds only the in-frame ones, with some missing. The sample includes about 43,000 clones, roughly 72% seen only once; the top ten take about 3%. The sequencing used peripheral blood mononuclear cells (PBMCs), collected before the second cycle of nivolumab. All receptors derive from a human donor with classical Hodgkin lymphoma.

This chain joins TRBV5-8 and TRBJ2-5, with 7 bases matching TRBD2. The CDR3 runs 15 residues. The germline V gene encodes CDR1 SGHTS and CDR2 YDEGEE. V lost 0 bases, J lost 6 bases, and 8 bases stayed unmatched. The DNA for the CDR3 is TGTGCCAGCAGCTTGGGGACTAGTAATCCGCAGACCCAGTACTTC. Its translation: CASSLGTSNPQTQYF.

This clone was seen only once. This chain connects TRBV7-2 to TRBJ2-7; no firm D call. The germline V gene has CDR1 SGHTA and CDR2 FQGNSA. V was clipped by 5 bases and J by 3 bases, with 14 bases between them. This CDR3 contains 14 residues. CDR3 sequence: CASSLIGLVYEQYF. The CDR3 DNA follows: TGTGCCAGCAGCCTGATTGGGTTAGTCTACGAGCAGTACTTC. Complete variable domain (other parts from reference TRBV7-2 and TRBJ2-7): GAGVSQSPSNKVTEKGKDVELRCDPISGHTALYWYRQSLGQGLEFLIYFQGNSAPDKSGLPSDRFSAERTGGSVSTLTIQRTQQEDSAVYLCASSLIGLVYEQYFGPGTRLTVT.

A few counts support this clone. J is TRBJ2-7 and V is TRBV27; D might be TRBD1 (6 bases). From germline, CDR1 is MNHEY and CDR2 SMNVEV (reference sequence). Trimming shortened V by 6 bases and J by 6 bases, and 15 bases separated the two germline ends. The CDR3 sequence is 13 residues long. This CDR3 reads CASSPSGVGEQYF. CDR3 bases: TGTGCCAGCAGCCCCTCAGGGGTGGGCGAGCAGTACTTC.

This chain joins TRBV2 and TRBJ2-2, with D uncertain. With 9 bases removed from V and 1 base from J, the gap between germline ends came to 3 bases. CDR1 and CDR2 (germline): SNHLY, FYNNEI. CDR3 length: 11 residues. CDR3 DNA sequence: TGTGCCAGAGAGAACACCGGGGAGCTGTTTTTT. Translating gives CARENTGELFF.

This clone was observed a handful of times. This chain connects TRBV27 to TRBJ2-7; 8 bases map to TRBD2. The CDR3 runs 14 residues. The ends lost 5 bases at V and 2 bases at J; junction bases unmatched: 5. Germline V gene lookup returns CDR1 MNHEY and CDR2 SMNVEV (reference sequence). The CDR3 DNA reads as TGTGCCAGCAGTCGGAGCGGGAGTACCTACGAGCAGTACTTC. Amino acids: CASSRSGSTYEQYF.

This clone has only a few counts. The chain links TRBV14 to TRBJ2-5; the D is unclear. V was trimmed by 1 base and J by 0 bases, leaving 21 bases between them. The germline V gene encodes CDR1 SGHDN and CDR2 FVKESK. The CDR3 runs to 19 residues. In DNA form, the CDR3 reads TGTGCCAGCAGCCAAGTCAGCCTCCTACCGGGCAAATACCAAGAGACCCAGTACTTC. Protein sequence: CASSQVSLLPGKYQETQYF.

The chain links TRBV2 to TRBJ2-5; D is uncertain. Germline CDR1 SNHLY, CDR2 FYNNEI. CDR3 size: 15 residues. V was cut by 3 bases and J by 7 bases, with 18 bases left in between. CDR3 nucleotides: TGTGCCAGCAGTGACGGCGGTAGAAGAGATCGGACCCAGTACTTC. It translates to CASSDGGRRDRTQYF.

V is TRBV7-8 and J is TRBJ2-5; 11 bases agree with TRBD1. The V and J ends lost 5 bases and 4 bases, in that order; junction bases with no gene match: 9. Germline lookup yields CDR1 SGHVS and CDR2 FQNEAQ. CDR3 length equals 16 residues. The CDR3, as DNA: TGTGCCAGCAGCGGGGACAGGGGGAATGTCAGAGAGACCCAGTACTTC. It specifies CASSGDRGNVRETQYF.